Listed below are T cell receptor beta chains from one sample, sequenced in a study of cytomegalovirus exposure and HLA in healthy donors. Produced via immunoSEQ multiplex PCR; TCRdb's table is partial and in-frame only. This sample yields roughly 120,000 clones, of which approximately 74% are seen a single time; roughly 11% belongs to the top ten. The sequencing input was PBMCs. All receptors come from a woman aged 45-65 years in good health and CMV-seropositive. Each CDR3 is given without its conserved first and last residue.

>TRBJ1-5|TRBV19
ASSTMGQGSYQPQH
>TRBJ1-5|TRBV30
AWSGGQGGNQPQH
>TRBJ1-3|TRBV19
ASLPGGSNGDTIY
>TRBJ1-2|TRBV27
ASSPRMDSAAT
>TRBJ1-6|TRBV7-2
ASSLHGSGDSPLH
>TRBJ1-3|TRBV6-5
ASSYSRLSSGNTIY
>TRBJ2-1|TRBV2
ASSMGLAAEQF
>TRBJ2-3|TRBV2
ATLAGDTDTQY
>TRBJ1-5|TRBV27
ASSLYNQPQH
>TRBJ2-1|TRBV7-2
ASSLSQYNEQF
>TRBJ2-1|TRBV7-7
ASSPAGAGFNEQF
>TRBJ1-2|TRBV27
ASSPTGDPGGYT
>TRBJ1-5|TRBV27
ASRGGAVNQPQH
>TRBJ1-1|TRBV19
ASSSSVRNTEAF
>TRBJ1-1|TRBV4-3
ASSQGPERTGGTEAF